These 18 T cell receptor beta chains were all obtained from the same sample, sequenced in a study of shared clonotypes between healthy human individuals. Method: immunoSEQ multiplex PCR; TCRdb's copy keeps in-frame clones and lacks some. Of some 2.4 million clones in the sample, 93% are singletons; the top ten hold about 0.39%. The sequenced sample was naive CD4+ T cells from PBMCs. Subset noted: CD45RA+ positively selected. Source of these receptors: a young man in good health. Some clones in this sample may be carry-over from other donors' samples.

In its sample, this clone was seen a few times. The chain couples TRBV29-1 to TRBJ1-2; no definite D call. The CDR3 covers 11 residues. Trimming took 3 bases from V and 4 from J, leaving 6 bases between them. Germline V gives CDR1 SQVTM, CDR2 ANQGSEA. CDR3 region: CSVDRSYGYTF. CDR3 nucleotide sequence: TGCAGCGTTGACAGGAGCTATGGCTACACCTTC.

The DNA of the CDR3 is TGTGCCAGCAGCTCGACAGTTCGCGAGCAGTACTTC. Translated, it gives CASSSTVREQYF. The V and J genes are TRBV7-9 and TRBJ2-7, with a weak D call TRBD1 (5 bases). The CDR3 runs to 12 residues. CDR1 SEHNR and CDR2 FQNEAQ come from the germline V gene (reference sequence). The germline V and J ends were trimmed by 4 bases and 6 bases, with 10 bases remaining between them.

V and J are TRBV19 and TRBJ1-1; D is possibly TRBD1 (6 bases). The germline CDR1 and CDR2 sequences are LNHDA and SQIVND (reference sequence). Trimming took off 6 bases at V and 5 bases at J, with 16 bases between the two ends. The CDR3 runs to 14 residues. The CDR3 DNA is TGTGCCAGTAGAGCACTACAGGGTAGGACTGAAGCTTTCTTT. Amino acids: CASRALQGRTEAFF.

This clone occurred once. DNA of the CDR3: TGTGCCGGGGATCAGGGGGGTAATCAGCCCCAGCATTTT. It yields the protein CAGDQGGNQPQHF. The chain couples TRBV30 to TRBJ1-5, with 7 bases aligning to TRBD1. This CDR3 region has 13 residues. Germline V CDR1 and CDR2: GTSNPN, SVGIG (reference sequence). V shed 8 bases, J shed 4 bases, and the junction held 8 bases outside the gene matches.

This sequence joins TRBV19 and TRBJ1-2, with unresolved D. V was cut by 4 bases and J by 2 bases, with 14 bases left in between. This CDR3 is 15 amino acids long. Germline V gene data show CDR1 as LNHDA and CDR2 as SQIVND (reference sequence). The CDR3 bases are TGTGCCAGTAGTACCCCGATACAGCCAAACTATGGCTACACCTTC. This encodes CASSTPIQPNYGYTF.

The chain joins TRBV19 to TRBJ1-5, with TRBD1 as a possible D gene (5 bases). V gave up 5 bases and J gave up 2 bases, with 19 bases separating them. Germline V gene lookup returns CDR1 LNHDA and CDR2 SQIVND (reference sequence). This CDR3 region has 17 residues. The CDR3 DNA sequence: TGTGCCAGTAGTGTCCTTACCGGGACCTTCGGCAATCAGCCCCAGCATTTT. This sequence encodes CASSVLTGTFGNQPQHF.

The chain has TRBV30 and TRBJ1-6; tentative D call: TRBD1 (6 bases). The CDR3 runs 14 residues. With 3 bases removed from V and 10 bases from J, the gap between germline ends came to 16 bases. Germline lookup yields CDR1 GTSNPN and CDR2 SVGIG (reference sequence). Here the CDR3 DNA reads TGTGCCTGGAGAAACAGGGTGACTAACTCACCCCTCCACTTT. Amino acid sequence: CAWRNRVTNSPLHF. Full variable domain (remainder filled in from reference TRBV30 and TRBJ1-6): SQTIHQWPATLVQPVGSPLSLECTVEGTSNPNLYWYRQAAGRGLQLLFYSVGIGQISSEVPQNLSASRPQDRQFILSSKKLLLSDSGFYLCAWRNRVTNSPLHFGNGTRLTVT.

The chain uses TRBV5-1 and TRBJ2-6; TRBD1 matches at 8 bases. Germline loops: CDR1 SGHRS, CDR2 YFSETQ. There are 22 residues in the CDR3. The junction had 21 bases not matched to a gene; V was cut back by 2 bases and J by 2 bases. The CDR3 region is CASSFSTLPGQGAGPGANVLTF. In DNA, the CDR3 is TGCGCCAGCAGCTTTTCAACACTACCCGGACAGGGCGCTGGGCCTGGGGCCAACGTCCTGACTTTC.

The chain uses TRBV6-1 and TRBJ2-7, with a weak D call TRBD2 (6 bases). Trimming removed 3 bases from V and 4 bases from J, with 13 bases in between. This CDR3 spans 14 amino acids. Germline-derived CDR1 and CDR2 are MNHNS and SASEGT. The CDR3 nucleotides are TGTGCCAGCAGTGAGCAGAGCGGAGGGTACGAGCAGTACTTC. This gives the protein CASSEQSGGYEQYF.

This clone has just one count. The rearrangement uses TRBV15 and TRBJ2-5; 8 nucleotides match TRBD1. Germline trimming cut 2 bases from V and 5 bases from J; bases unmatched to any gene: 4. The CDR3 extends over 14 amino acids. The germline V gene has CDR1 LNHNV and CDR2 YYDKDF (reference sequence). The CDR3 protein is CATSRPGGRETQYF. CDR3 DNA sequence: TGTGCCACCAGCAGACCAGGGGGCAGGGAGACCCAGTACTTC.

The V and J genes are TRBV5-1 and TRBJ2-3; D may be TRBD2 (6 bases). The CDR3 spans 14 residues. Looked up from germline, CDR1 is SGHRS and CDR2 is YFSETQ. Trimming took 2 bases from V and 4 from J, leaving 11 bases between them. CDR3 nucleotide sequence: TGCGCCAGCAGCTTAAGGTGGGGGGCAGATACGCAGTATTTT. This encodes CASSLRWGADTQYF.

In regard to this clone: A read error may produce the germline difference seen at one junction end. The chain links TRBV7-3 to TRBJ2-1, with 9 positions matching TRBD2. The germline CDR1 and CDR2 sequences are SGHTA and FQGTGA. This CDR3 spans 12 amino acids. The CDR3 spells CASSFGAGGPVF. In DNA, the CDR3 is TGTGCCAGCAGCTTCGGTGCGGGAGGGCCGGTCTTC.

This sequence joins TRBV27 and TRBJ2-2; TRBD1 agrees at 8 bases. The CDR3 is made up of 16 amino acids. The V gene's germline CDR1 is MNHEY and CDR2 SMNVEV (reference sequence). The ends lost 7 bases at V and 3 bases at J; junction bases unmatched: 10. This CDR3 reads CASKFFRTGHTGELFF. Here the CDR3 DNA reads TGTGCCAGCAAGTTTTTCCGGACAGGGCACACCGGGGAGCTGTTTTTT.

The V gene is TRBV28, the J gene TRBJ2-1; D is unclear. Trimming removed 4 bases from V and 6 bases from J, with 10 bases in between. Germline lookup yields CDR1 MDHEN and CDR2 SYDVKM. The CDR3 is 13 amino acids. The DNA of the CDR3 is TGTGCCAGCAGTTCCCCCGCCCTCAATGAGCAGTTCTTC. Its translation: CASSSPALNEQFF.

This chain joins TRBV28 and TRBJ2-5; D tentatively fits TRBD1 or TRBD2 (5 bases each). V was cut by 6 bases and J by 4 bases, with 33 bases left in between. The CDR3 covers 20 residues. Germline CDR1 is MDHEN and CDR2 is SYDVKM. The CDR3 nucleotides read TGTGCCAGCAGCGCCCCCTTGCGGGCCGGGACCCAAAATTGGGGAGAGACCCAGTACTTC. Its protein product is CASSAPLRAGTQNWGETQYF.

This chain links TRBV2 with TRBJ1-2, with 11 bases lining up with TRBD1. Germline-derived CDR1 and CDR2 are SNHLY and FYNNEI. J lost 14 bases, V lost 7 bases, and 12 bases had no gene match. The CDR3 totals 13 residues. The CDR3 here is CASTMDRGQIKTF. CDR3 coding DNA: TGTGCCAGCACCATGGACAGGGGGCAAATAAAAACCTTC.

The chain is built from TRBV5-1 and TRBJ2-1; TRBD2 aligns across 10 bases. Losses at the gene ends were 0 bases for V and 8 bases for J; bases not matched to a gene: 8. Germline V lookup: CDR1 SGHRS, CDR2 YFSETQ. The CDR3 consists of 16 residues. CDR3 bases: TGCGCCAGCAGCTTGGTTACAGCGGGAGGGCCGGATGAGCAGTTCTTC. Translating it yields CASSLVTAGGPDEQFF.

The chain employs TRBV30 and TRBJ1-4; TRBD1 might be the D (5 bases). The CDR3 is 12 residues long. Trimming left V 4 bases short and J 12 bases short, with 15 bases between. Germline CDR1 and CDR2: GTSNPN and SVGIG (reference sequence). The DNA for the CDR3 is TGTGCCTGGACGCTCGGGGCTGGGGAACTGTTTTTT. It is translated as CAWTLGAGELFF.